Following are 21 T cell receptor beta chains from one sample sequenced in a study of OX40 agonist ivuxolimab in advanced cancers. Produced via immunoSEQ multiplex PCR; TCRdb's table is partial and in-frame only. The sample holds about 27,000 clones, about 85% seen once. Here the sequenced sample was CD4+ or CD8+ T cells sorted from blood, taken in a trial of the OX40 agonist ivuxolimab. The origin of the receptors is an adult with an advanced solid tumor such as melanoma, head and neck, liver or kidney cancer.

This rearrangement joins TRBV11-1 to TRBJ2-7, with 7 bases fitting TRBD1. Germline CDR1 SGHAT, CDR2 FQDESV (reference sequence). The J segment lost 4 bases and the V segment lost 5 bases, leaving 8 bases of the junction unmatched. The CDR3 spans 14 residues. CDR3 in amino acids: CASSPAGTAYEQYF. As DNA, the CDR3 is TGTGCCAGCAGCCCAGCCGGGACAGCTTACGAGCAGTACTTC. Based on the CDR3 plus reference TRBV11-1 and TRBJ2-7, the full variable domain is EAEVAQSPRYKITEKSQAVAFWCDPISGHATLYWYRQILGQGPELLVQFQDESVVDDSQLPKDRFSAERLKGVDSTLKIQPAELGDSAMYLCASSPAGTAYEQYFGPGTRLTVT.

This clone was picked up a small number of times. This chain uses TRBV2 with TRBJ2-3, with TRBD1 matching over 8 bases. Per germline, CDR1 SNHLY and CDR2 FYNNEI. Unmatched junction bases numbered 8, after V lost 8 bases and J lost 4 bases. This CDR3 has 14 residues. CDR3 region: CASGRGLGADTQYF. CDR3 in DNA: TGTGCCAGCGGCAGGGGGCTCGGGGCAGATACGCAGTATTTT.

The chain uses TRBV15 and TRBJ2-1, with a weak D call TRBD2 (7 bases). Trimming removed 5 bases at V and 8 bases at J, with 22 bases between. Germline V gene data show CDR1 as LNHNV and CDR2 as YYDKDF (reference sequence). The CDR3 extends over 16 amino acids. As DNA, the CDR3 is TGTGCCACCAGCTTAGGGGGGGGACACGCACTCTATGAGCAGTTCTTC. Its translation: CATSLGGGHALYEQFF.

The chain uses TRBV11-2 and TRBJ1-6, with D perhaps TRBD1 (5 bases). The CDR3 loop spans 16 amino acids. With 1 base removed from V and 4 bases from J, the gap between germline ends came to 11 bases. Germline CDR1 reads SGHAT; CDR2 reads FQNNGV. The CDR3 loop reads CASSLARAGYNSPLHF. CDR3 in DNA: TGTGCCAGCAGCTTAGCTAGGGCAGGGTATAATTCACCCCTCCACTTT.

V is TRBV27 and J is TRBJ2-2; either TRBD1 or TRBD2 may fit D (5 bases each). The CDR3 length is 15 residues. V was cut by 5 bases and J by 6 bases, with 16 bases left in between. Germline CDR1 reads MNHEY; CDR2 reads SMNVEV (reference sequence). This CDR3 is CASSVKTLGAGELFF. The CDR3 coding sequence is TGTGCCAGCAGTGTGAAGACCTTGGGGGCCGGGGAGCTGTTTTTT.

This chain connects TRBV9 to TRBJ2-1; 10 bases are shared with TRBD2. Germline V gives CDR1 SGDLS, CDR2 YYNGEE. The CDR3 extends over 14 amino acids. The J segment lost 9 bases and the V segment lost 3 bases, leaving 6 bases of the junction unmatched. DNA of the CDR3: TGTGCCAGCAGCGCAGCGGGGGGGCTGGGTGAGCAGTTCTTC. Its protein is CASSAAGGLGEQFF.

J is TRBJ2-1 and V is TRBV19; D is possibly TRBD2 (7 bases). V was trimmed by 3 bases and J by 7 bases, leaving 16 bases between them. The CDR3 extends over 15 amino acids. Germline loops: CDR1 LNHDA, CDR2 SQIVND (reference sequence). The CDR3 reads CASSMVAGAGNEQFF. The CDR3 DNA sequence: TGTGCCAGTAGTATGGTGGCGGGGGCCGGAAATGAGCAGTTCTTC. Drawing the rest from reference TRBV19 and TRBJ2-1, the complete variable domain is DGGITQSPKYLFRKEGQNVTLSCEQNLNHDAMYWYRQDPGQGLRLIYYSQIVNDFQKGDIAEGYSVSREKKESFPLTVTSAQKNPTAFYLCASSMVAGAGNEQFFGPGTRLTVL.

This clone was found a few times. V and J are TRBV2 and TRBJ1-2; a weak D match, TRBD1 (5 bases). This CDR3 contains 13 residues. Trimming pared 3 bases from V and 8 bases from J, leaving 13 bases between. Germline V gene sequence: CDR1 SNHLY, CDR2 FYNNEI. This chain's CDR3 is CASSDSPGRGYTF. The CDR3 nucleotides are TGTGCCAGCAGTGACTCTCCAGGGCGAGGCTACACCTTC.

This clone was recorded only once. This chain uses TRBV2 with TRBJ2-7, with D perhaps being TRBD1 or TRBD2 (5 bases each). The V end lost 7 bases, the J end lost 3 bases, and 10 bases lay between the germline ends. The CDR3 length is 12 residues. Germline assignment: CDR1 SNHLY and CDR2 FYNNEI. CDR3 coding DNA: TGTGCCAGCAAGGGACCGAACTACGAGCAGTACTTC. Amino acids: CASKGPNYEQYF.

This chain joins TRBV28 and TRBJ1-5; the D is unclear. CDR1 and CDR2 (germline): MDHEN, SYDVKM. CDR3 length: 15 residues. V dropped 4 bases and J dropped 7 bases, with 17 bases sitting between them. Here the CDR3 DNA reads TGTGCCAGCAGTTGGATGCGTGAGGCGCGACAGCCCCAGCATTTT. Its translation is CASSWMREARQPQHF.

The gene calls are TRBV5-3 and TRBJ1-2; tentatively, D is TRBD1 (5 bases). TRBV5-3 counts as an open reading frame of uncertain function. The V gene lost 1 base and the J gene lost 0 bases, with 16 bases spanning the gap. The CDR3 covers 17 residues. DNA for the CDR3: TGTGCCAGAAGCTTGAGTCCTACCGAAGGGGCTAACTATGGCTACACCTTC. Amino acids: CARSLSPTEGANYGYTF.

The chain employs TRBV5-1 and TRBJ2-1, with 10 bases identical to TRBD2. CDR3 length equals 15 residues. V trimming: 1 base; J trimming: 9 bases; junction bases outside the gene matches: 7. From germline, CDR1 is SGHRS and CDR2 YFSETQ. The CDR3 here is CASSLSGLAVGEQFF. The CDR3 nucleotides are TGCGCCAGCAGCTTGTCAGGACTAGCGGTAGGTGAGCAGTTCTTC.

The rearrangement joins TRBV11-2 to TRBJ2-7; D is unresolved. Trimming stripped 1 base from V and 6 bases from J, with 4 bases between. The CDR3 is 11 amino acids. Germline V gives CDR1 SGHAT, CDR2 FQNNGV. The CDR3 nucleotides are TGTGCCAGCAGCTTAGGCCCCGAGCAGTACTTC. Translating it yields CASSLGPEQYF.

The rearrangement uses TRBV19 and TRBJ2-6; possibly TRBD1 for D (5 bases). The CDR3 is 17 amino acids. The V and J ends lost 7 bases and 0 bases respectively, with 16 bases between them. Germline CDR1 reads LNHDA; CDR2 reads SQIVND (reference sequence). CDR3 protein: CASKFRYRTSGANVLTF. The CDR3 DNA follows: TGTGCCAGTAAATTTCGTTACAGGACCTCTGGGGCCAACGTCCTGACTTTC.

This clone was observed a few times. The chain uses TRBV4-2 and TRBJ2-1, with unresolved D. This CDR3 has 13 residues. Germline assignment: CDR1 LGHNA and CDR2 YNFKEQ. V was pared by 5 bases and J by 5 bases, with 10 bases between. The CDR3 region is CASSLAADNEQFF. The CDR3 DNA follows: TGTGCCAGCAGCTTGGCCGCGGACAATGAGCAGTTCTTC.

This clone was seen a single time. This chain uses TRBV4-1 with TRBJ2-3; 13 bases are a match to TRBD2. This CDR3 is 15 amino acids long. Germline trimming cut 5 bases from V and 4 bases from J; bases unmatched to any gene: 3. Looked up from germline, CDR1 is MGHRA and CDR2 is YSYEKL. This CDR3 is CASSAGLAGADTQYF. As DNA, the CDR3 is TGCGCCAGCAGCGCCGGACTAGCGGGGGCAGATACGCAGTATTTT.

This chain's CDR3 is CASSGEGSTDTQYF. The CDR3, as DNA: TGTGCCAGCAGCGGGGAGGGTAGCACAGATACGCAGTATTTT. The chain joins TRBV9 to TRBJ2-3; 7 bases match TRBD2. The CDR3 extends over 14 amino acids. CDR1 SGDLS and CDR2 YYNGEE come from the germline V gene. With V trimmed by 3 bases and J by 0 bases, 1 base remained unmatched.

Only one count was recorded for this clone. This chain connects TRBV7-2 to TRBJ1-1, with a possible D match to TRBD1 (6 bases). Germline V lookup: CDR1 SGHTA, CDR2 FQGNSA. V shed 6 bases and J shed 7 bases, with 12 bases lying between them. The CDR3 loop spans 12 amino acids. The CDR3 coding sequence is TGTGCCAGCAGAATCAGGGGTCTTGAAGCTTTCTTT. This codes for CASRIRGLEAFF.

This chain uses TRBV4-3 with TRBJ1-1; D remains ambiguous. This CDR3 is 13 amino acids long. Trimming took 3 bases from V and 5 from J, leaving 10 bases between them. Germline V CDR1 and CDR2: LGHNA, YSLEER. CDR3 nucleotide sequence: TGCGCCAGCAGCCAGACCTCGGCGACTGAAGCTTTCTTT. Its translation: CASSQTSATEAFF.

The V and J genes are TRBV9 and TRBJ2-3; 11 bases fit TRBD2. Germline CDR1 is SGDLS and CDR2 is YYNGEE. This CDR3 has 15 amino acids. The ends lost 2 bases at V and 6 bases at J; junction bases unmatched: 5. CDR3 nucleotides: TGTGCCAGCAGCGTTAGCGGGGGGGCTAGCGATACGCAGTATTTT. The encoded protein is CASSVSGGASDTQYF.

This clone is a singleton in its sample. The chain combines TRBV5-6 with TRBJ2-5; D uncertain. V lost 0 bases and J lost 4, with 10 bases in between. The CDR3 totals 14 residues. Per germline, CDR1 SGHDT and CDR2 YYEEEE. The CDR3: CASSLANSLETQYF. The CDR3 DNA reads TGTGCCAGCAGCTTGGCCAACAGCCTAGAGACCCAGTACTTC.